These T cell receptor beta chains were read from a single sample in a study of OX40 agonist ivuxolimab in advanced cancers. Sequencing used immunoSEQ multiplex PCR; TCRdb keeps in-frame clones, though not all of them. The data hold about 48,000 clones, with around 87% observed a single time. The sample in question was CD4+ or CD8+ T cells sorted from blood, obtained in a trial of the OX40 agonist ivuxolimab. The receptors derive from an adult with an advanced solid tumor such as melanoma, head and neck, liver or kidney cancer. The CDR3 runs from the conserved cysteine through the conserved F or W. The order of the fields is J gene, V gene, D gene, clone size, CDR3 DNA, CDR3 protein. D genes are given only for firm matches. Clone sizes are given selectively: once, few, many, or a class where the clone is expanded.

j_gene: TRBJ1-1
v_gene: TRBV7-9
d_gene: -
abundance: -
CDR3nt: TGTGCCAGCAGCTTAGCGTTCCAAATCCCGGCGGAGAAGACTGAAGCTTTCTTT
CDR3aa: CASSLAFQIPAEKTEAFF

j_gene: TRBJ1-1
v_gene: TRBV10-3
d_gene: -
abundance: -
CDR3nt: TGTGCCATCACTCCAGGGGTGGGGACTGAAGCTTTCTTT
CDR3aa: CAITPGVGTEAFF

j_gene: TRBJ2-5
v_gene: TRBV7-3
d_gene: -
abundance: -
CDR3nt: TGTGCCAGCAGCTTAAAGGGTTGGGGGCTCGGAAGGGGCCCGTTAATCTCCCAAGAGACCCAGTACTTC
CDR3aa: CASSLKGWGLGRGPLISQETQYF

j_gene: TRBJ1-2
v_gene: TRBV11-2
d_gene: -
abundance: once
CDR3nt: TGTGCCAGCAGCCTTAACAGGGAAAGGACCCCCGATGGCTACACCTTC
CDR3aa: CASSLNRERTPDGYTF

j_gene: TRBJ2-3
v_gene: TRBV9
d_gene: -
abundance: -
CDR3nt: TGTGCCAGCAGCGTAGAAGGGGGAATCGCGGGGGCCGCCCCCGATACGCAGTATTTT
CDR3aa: CASSVEGGIAGAAPDTQYF

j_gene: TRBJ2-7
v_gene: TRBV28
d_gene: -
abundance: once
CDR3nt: TGTGCCAGCAGTCCCCTCGGGGCAGGGCACCTGTCCTACGAGCAGTACTTC
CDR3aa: CASSPLGAGHLSYEQYF

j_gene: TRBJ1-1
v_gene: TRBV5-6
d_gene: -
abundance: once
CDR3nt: TGTGCCAGCAGCTTGGTCGTCAGTGGGGCCACTGAAGCTTTCTTT
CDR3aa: CASSLVVSGATEAFF

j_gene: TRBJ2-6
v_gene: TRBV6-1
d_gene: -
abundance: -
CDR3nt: TGTGCCAGCAGTGACTCTGGGGCCAACGTCCTGACTTTC
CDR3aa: CASSDSGANVLTF

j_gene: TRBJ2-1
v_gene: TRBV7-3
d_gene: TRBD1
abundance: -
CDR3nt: TGTGCCAGCAGCTTAACGCGAAGGGACAGACAGTTCTTC
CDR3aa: CASSLTRRDRQFF

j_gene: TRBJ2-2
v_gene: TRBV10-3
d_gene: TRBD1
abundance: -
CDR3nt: TGTGCCATCACCCCTGACAGGGGGCTGGACACCGGGGAGCTGTTTTTT
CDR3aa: CAITPDRGLDTGELFF

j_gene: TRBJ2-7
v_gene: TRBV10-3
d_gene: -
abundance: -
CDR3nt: TGTGCCATCAGTGAGTCATATGGCAGCTACGAGCAGTACTTC
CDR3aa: CAISESYGSYEQYF

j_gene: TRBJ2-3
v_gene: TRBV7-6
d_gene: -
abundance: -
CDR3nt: TGTGCCAGCAGCTTAGGAGAGGTAGCCACAGATACGCAGTATTTT
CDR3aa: CASSLGEVATDTQYF

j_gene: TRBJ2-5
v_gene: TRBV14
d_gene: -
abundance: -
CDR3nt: TGTGCCAGCAGCCAAGTTTTGCTGGGGACCCAGTACTTC
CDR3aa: CASSQVLLGTQYF

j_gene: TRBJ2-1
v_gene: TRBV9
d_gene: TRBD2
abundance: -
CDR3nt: TGTGCCAGCAGCGTAGGGCTAGCGGGAGAAGGCGAGCAGTTCTTC
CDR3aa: CASSVGLAGEGEQFF

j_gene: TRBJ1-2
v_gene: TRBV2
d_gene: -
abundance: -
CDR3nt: TGTGCCAGCAGTGCCAGGGTAAACTATGGCTACACCTTC
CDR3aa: CASSARVNYGYTF

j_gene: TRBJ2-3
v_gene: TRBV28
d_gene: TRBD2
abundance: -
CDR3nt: TGTGCCAGCAGTTCGGGACTAGCGGGGAAGGCAGATACGCAGTATTTT
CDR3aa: CASSSGLAGKADTQYF

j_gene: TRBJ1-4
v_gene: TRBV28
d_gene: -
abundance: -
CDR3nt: TGTGCCAGCAGCACACAAGGGATCCCCTCAAATGAAAAACTGTTTTTT
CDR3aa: CASSTQGIPSNEKLFF

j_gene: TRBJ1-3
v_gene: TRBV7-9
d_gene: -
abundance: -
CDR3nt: TGTGCCAGCAGCTCTCCTGGGAGACCCTCTGGAAACACCATATATTTT
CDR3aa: CASSSPGRPSGNTIYF

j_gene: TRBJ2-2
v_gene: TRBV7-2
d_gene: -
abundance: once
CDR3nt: TGTGCCAGCAGCTTAGCTGGGCAGGCCCCCGGGGAGCTGTTTTTT
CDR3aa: CASSLAGQAPGELFF

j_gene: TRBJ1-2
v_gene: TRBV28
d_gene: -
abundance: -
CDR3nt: TGTGCCAGCAGCCGCAGGGATTCTCTTTATGGCTACACCTTC
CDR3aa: CASSRRDSLYGYTF

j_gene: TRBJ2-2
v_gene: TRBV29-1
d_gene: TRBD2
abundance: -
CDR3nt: TGCAGCGTCCCGAGCGGGGGGACCGGGGAGCTGTTTTTT
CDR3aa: CSVPSGGTGELFF

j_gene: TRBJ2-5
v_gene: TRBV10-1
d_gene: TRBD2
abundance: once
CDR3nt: TGCGCCAGCAGTGGAGGACTAGCGGGACCAGAGACCCAGTACTTC
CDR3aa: CASSGGLAGPETQYF

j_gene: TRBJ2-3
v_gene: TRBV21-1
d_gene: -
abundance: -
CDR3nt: TGTGCCAGCAGCAGGGGTAGCGGGAGGCACACAGATACGCAGTATTTT
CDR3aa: CASSRGSGRHTDTQYF

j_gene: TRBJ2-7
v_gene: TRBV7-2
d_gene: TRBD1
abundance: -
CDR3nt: TGTGCCAGCAGCCCGGGACAGGCAAAGGTGGAGCAGTACTTC
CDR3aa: CASSPGQAKVEQYF

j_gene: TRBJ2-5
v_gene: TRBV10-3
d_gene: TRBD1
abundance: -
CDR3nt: TGTGCCATCAGAGGACAGGGGGCGCCCCAAGAGACCCAGTACTTC
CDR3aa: CAIRGQGAPQETQYF

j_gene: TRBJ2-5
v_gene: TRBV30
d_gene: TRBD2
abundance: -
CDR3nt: TGTGCCTGGAGCGTTTCGAGCGGGAGGGAGACCCAGTACTTC
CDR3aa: CAWSVSSGRETQYF

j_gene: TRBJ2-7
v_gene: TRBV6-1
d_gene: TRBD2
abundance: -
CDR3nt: TGTGCCAGCAGTACTCGGGGGAGGGGCTTAGAGCAGTACTTC
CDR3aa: CASSTRGRGLEQYF

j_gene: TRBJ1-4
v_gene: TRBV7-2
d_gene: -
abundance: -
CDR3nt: TGTGCCAGCAGCTCTCAGGTCCGGGACGGTAATGAAAAACTGTTTTTT
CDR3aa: CASSSQVRDGNEKLFF

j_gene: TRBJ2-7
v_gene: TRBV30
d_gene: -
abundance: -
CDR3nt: TGTGCCTGGAGTGTAAGGGGGGGTATCGAGCAGTACTTC
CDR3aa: CAWSVRGGIEQYF

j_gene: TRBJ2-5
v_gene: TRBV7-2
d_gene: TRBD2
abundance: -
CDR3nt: TGTGCCAGCAGCTACCCCGGGTGGGCCGGGAGGGCCCGGATTGAGACCCAGTACTTC
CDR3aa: CASSYPGWAGRARIETQYF

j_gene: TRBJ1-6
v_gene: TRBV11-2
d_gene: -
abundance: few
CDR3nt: TGTGCCAGCAGCTTAGATTCGGTCTCACCCCTCCACTTT
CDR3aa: CASSLDSVSPLHF

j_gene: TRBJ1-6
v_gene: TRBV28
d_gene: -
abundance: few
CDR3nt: TGTGCCAGCATCCTGGGGCAGGGGAATTCACCCCTCCACTTT
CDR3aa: CASILGQGNSPLHF

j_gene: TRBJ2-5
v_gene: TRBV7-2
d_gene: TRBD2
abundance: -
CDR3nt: TGTGCCAGCAGCTTAGCGAGCACTAGCGAACAAGAGACCCAGTACTTC
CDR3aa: CASSLASTSEQETQYF

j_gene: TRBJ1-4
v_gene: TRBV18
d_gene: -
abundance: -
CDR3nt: TGTGCCAGCTCCCCACTCGGGACTAATGAAAAACTGTTTTTT
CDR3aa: CASSPLGTNEKLFF

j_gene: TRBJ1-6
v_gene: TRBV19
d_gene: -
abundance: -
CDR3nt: TGTGCCAGTAGTGAGACCCGGACCCGGGGTTCACCCCTCCACTTT
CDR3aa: CASSETRTRGSPLHF

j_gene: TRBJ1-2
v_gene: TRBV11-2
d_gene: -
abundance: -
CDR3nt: TGTGCCAGCAGCTTTAGCAGGGACGGTTTATACTATGGCTACACCTTC
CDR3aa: CASSFSRDGLYYGYTF

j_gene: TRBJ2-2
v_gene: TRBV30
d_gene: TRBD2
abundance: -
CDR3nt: TGTGCCTGGAGTGTATCCCGGACTAGCGGGTACACCGGGGAGCTGTTTTTT
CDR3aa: CAWSVSRTSGYTGELFF

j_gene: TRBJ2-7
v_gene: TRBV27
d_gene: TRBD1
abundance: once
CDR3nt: TGTGCCAGCAGTTCCGTGACAGGGGTCGACTACGAGCAGTACTTC
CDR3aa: CASSSVTGVDYEQYF

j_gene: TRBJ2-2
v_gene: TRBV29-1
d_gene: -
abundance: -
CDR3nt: TGCAGCGTCCTGGTTATGAGCACCGGGGAGCTGTTTTTT
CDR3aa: CSVLVMSTGELFF

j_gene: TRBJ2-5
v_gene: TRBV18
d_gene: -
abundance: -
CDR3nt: TGTGCCAGCTCACCACCGGACAGACAAGAGACCCAGTACTTC
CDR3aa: CASSPPDRQETQYF

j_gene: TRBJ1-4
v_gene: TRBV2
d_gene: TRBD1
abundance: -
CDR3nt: TGTGCCAGCAGGGCGACAGGGGTCGGGGAAAAACTGTTTTTT
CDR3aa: CASRATGVGEKLFF

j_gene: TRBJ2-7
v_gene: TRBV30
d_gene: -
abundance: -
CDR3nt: TGTGCCTGGAGTGTACTGGGCTACGAGCAGTACTTC
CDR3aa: CAWSVLGYEQYF

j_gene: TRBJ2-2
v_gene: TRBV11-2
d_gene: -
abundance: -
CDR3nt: TGTGCCAGCAACGGCATGGGTTTCCGCACCGGGGAGCTGTTTTTT
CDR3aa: CASNGMGFRTGELFF